The 19 T cell receptor beta chains in this list originate from one sample, sequenced in a study of molecular identifiers for immune sequencing clone quantification. TCRdb passed the PCR reads through MiXCR, listing each CDR3 protein once. The sample yields roughly 93,000 distinct CDR3 sequences, roughly 25% seen once. The sequenced sample consisted of naive CD8+ T cells from blood, with Jurkat cell RNA spiked in. Subset of the sample: FACS-sorted CD8+CD4-CCR7+CD45RA+ naive T cells. The receptors were sampled from a human donor in good health. Some libraries in this study had Jurkat cell RNA spiked in.

Many counts were recorded for this clonotype. The V call is TRBV27, the J call TRBJ2-7; D perhaps matches TRBD2 (7 bases). The CDR3 length is 14 residues. The V and J ends lost 6 bases and 4 bases respectively, with 16 bases between them. CDR1 and CDR2 from the germline V gene are MNHEY and SMNVEV (reference sequence). The CDR3 loop is CASRLGGLGYEQYF. The CDR3 bases are TGTGCCAGCAGGCTCGGGGGGCTAGGATACGAGCAGTACTTC.

Concerning this clonotype itself: One base away lies a much larger clone, so this may be a sequencing read error. The gene calls are TRBV7-2 and TRBJ1-5; D is ambiguous. This CDR3 spans 14 amino acids. The V gene lost 5 bases and the J gene lost 6 bases, with 14 bases spanning the gap. From germline, CDR1 is SGHTA and CDR2 FQGNSA. In DNA, the CDR3 is TGTGCCAGCAGCCCAGACCCCGGCCTTCAGCCCCAGCATTTT. Its protein product is CASSPDPGLQPQHF.

With regard to this clonotype: An end of the junction differs from the germline gene, which may be a read error. This chain connects TRBV7-8 to TRBJ2-3; D gene unclear. The CDR3 sequence is 15 residues long. Germline CDR1 is SGHVS and CDR2 is FQNEAQ. CDR3 sequence: CASSGVGRFTDTRYF. The CDR3 coding sequence is TGTGCCAGCAGCGGGGTCGGGCGATTCACCGATACGCGGTATTTT. The full variable domain, with the rest looked up from reference TRBV7-8 and TRBJ2-3, is GAGVSQSPRYKVAKRGQDVALRCDPISGHVSLFWYQQALGQGPEFLTYFQNEAQLDKSGLPSDRFFAERPEGSVSTLKIQRTQQEDSAVYLCASSGVGRFTDTRYFGPGTRLTVL.

This clonotype was recorded many times. The rearrangement links TRBV29-1 to TRBJ1-4; no clear D gene. Deletions cut 6 bases from V and 4 bases from J, with 21 bases between. The CDR3 loop spans 16 amino acids. Germline V CDR1 and CDR2: SQVTM, ANQGSEA. DNA of the CDR3: TGCAGCGTGGGAGGGATCCTCGGGCAGCTTAATGAAAAACTGTTTTTT. Protein product: CSVGGILGQLNEKLFF.

CDR3: CASSLPPNTEAFF. CDR3 nucleotides: TGTGCCAGCAGCTTGCCCCCAAACACTGAAGCTTTCTTT. The J gene is TRBJ1-1, the V gene TRBV5-4, with no clear D. Between the trimmed V and J ends, which lost 1 base and 2 bases, there was a span of 6 bases. The CDR3 has 13 amino acids. Germline V CDR1 and CDR2: SGHNT, YYREEE (reference sequence). The full variable domain, with the rest looked up from reference TRBV5-4 and TRBJ1-1, is ETGVTQSPTHLIKTRGQQVTLRCSSQSGHNTVSWYQQALGQGPQFIFQYYREEENGRGNFPPRFSGLQFPNYSSELNVNALELDDSALYLCASSLPPNTEAFFGQGTRLTVV.

In this sample, this clonotype turned up a few times. The chain is built from TRBV4-3 and TRBJ2-7; D not resolved. V lost 0 bases to trimming and J lost 0 bases, with 6 bases between them. CDR1 LGHNA and CDR2 YSLEER come from the germline V gene. CDR3 length: 14 residues. The DNA for the CDR3 is TGCGCCAGCAGCCAAGACGTGAGCTCCTACGAGCAGTACTTC. Its translation: CASSQDVSSYEQYF.

The V and J genes are TRBV28 and TRBJ2-2; no firm D call. Germline CDR1 is MDHEN and CDR2 is SYDVKM. The CDR3 loop spans 15 amino acids. V dropped 7 bases and J dropped 4 bases, with 16 bases sitting between them. The chain's CDR3 is CASTPHGRSTGELFF. CDR3 bases: TGTGCCAGCACCCCCCACGGCAGGAGCACCGGGGAGCTGTTTTTT.

This clonotype has a handful of counts. The chain combines TRBV11-2 with TRBJ2-2; 13 positions match TRBD2. Per the germline V gene, CDR1 is SGHAT and CDR2 is FQNNGV. This CDR3 has 17 residues. V lost 5 bases and J lost 6; bases outside the gene matches: 9. DNA for the CDR3: TGTGCCAGCAGCCCCACCAGACTAGCGGGGGGTCCCGGGGAGCTGTTTTTT. It encodes CASSPTRLAGGPGELFF.

V usage is TRBV6-4 and J usage is TRBJ2-3; 10 bases match TRBD2. The CDR3 extends over 15 amino acids. CDR1 and CDR2 (germline): MRHNA, SNTAGT. Losses at the gene ends were 2 bases for V and 6 bases for J; bases not matched to a gene: 5. For the CDR3, the DNA is TGTGCCAGCAGTGACCCGCTAGCGGGAGTCGATACGCAGTATTTT. It translates to CASSDPLAGVDTQYF.

This sequence joins TRBV12-5 and TRBJ1-6, with D perhaps matching TRBD1 (5 bases). The ends were cut back, 4 bases at V and 6 bases at J, with 7 bases in the middle. The CDR3 spans 13 residues. Germline CDR1 LGHNT, CDR2 FRNRAP. The CDR3 DNA follows: TGTGCTAGTGGTTCGGGGCTTAATTCACCCCTCCACTTT. This translates into CASGSGLNSPLHF.

The chain has TRBV29-1 and TRBJ2-1; D is unresolved. The germline V and J ends were trimmed by 3 bases and 0 bases, with 12 bases remaining between them. The CDR3 spans 15 residues. Germline values: CDR1 SQVTM, CDR2 ANQGSEA. CDR3 protein: CSVDRYWRSYNEQFF. CDR3 coding DNA: TGCAGCGTTGATAGATATTGGCGCTCCTACAATGAGCAGTTCTTC.

This chain joins TRBV19 and TRBJ2-7; D may match TRBD1 or TRBD2 (6 bases each). Trimming took 1 base from V and 2 from J, leaving 9 bases between them. This CDR3 is built from 14 residues. The germline V gene has CDR1 LNHDA and CDR2 SQIVND (reference sequence). CDR3 nucleotide sequence: TGTGCCAGTAGTATAGGACGGGGGCCCTACGAGCAGTACTTC. It translates to CASSIGRGPYEQYF.

This clonotype was picked up a small number of times. The J gene is TRBJ1-5, the V gene TRBV21-1; the D call TRBD1 from the table was never checked on the DNA. TRBV21-1 represents a pseudogene. The length of the CDR3 is 17 residues. CDR3 in amino acids: CASSTSSDMTMNQPQHF. In DNA form, the CDR3 reads TGTGCCAGCAGCACTTCATCGGACATGACGATGAATCAGCCCCAGCATTTT.

This clonotype was counted many times. V and J are TRBV6-2 or TRBV6-3 and TRBJ2-2; D not certain. The CDR3 is made up of 13 amino acids. Between the trimmed V and J ends, which lost 5 bases and 6 bases, there was a span of 10 bases. Germline V gives CDR1 MNHEY, CDR2 SVGEGT. CDR3 residues: CASSDNLAGELFF. CDR3 DNA sequence: TGTGCCAGCAGTGACAATTTGGCCGGGGAGCTGTTTTTT.

About this clonotype: Since a much larger clone is just one base distant, this may be a read error. The chain combines TRBV27 with TRBJ1-5; weak D call: TRBD1 (5 bases). Germline CDR1 MNHEY, CDR2 SMNVEV (reference sequence). The CDR3 loop spans 14 amino acids. The CDR3 DNA is TGTGCCAGCAGTCATGGACAAGTCAATCCGCCCCAGCATTTT. It codes for CASSHGQVNPPQHF.

DNA for the CDR3: TGTGCCAGCAGTTACGAAACCCCTAGCACAGATACGCAGTATTTT. Protein sequence: CASSYETPSTDTQYF. The V and J genes are TRBV6-2 or TRBV6-3 and TRBJ2-3; D unresolved. The CDR3 runs 15 residues. The V gene lost 2 bases and the J gene lost 0 bases, with 9 bases spanning the gap. The germline gives CDR1 MNHEY, CDR2 SVGEGT.

In the case of this clonotype: This could be a read error, since a much larger clone is one nucleotide away. The rearrangement links TRBV19 to TRBJ2-5; D uncertain. CDR3 length equals 11 residues. V was clipped by 6 bases and J by 5 bases, with 7 bases between them. Germline values: CDR1 LNHDA, CDR2 SQIVND (reference sequence). CDR3 region: CASSNFETQYF. The DNA for the CDR3 is TGTGCCAGTAGCAATTTTGAGACCCAGTACTTC.

This clonotype was seen a few times. The rearrangement links TRBV25-1 to TRBJ2-5, with 8 positions matching TRBD1. V lost 1 base and J lost 5; bases outside the gene matches: 9. CDR1 is MGHDK and CDR2 is SYGVNS in the germline V gene. The CDR3 covers 16 residues. This CDR3 reads CASSEWRDRGVETQYF. In DNA form, the CDR3 reads TGTGCCAGCAGTGAATGGCGTGACAGGGGTGTTGAGACCCAGTACTTC.

This clonotype showed up just a few times. The chain carries TRBV20-1 and TRBJ2-3; 10 nucleotides agree with TRBD2. J was trimmed by 0 bases and V by 0 bases; bases with no gene match: 3. This CDR3 has 16 residues. Germline lookup yields CDR1 DFQATT and CDR2 SNEGSKA (reference sequence). The CDR3 protein is CSARDGLAESTDTQYF. CDR3 bases: TGCAGTGCTAGAGATGGACTAGCGGAAAGCACAGATACGCAGTATTTT.